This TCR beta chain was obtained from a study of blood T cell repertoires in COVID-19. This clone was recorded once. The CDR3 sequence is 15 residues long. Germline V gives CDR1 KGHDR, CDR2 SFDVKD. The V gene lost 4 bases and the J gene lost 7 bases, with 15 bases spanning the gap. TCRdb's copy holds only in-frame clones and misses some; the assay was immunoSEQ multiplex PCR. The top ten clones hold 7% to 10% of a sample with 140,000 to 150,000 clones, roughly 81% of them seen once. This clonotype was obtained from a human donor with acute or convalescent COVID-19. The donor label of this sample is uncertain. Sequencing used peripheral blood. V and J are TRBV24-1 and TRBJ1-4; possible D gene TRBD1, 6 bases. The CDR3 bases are TGTGCCACCAGTGACCCGGGACAAAAATCTGAAAAACTGTTTTTT. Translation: CATSDPGQKSEKLFF.